This T cell receptor beta chain was observed in a study of blood T cell repertoires in COVID-19. Study-wide context: Samples representing acute and convalescent COVID-19 were sourced from the United States, Italy and Spain.

V was pared by 0 bases and J by 2 bases, with 12 bases between. Germline V gives CDR1 LGHNA, CDR2 YSLEER. This CDR3 comprises 16 residues. Per the original data handling: Nucleated cell number was recorded as an estimate derived from reference gene primer amplification. Measured with immunoSEQ multiplex PCR; TCRdb has only the in-frame clones, and not every one. V, J and clone size were drawn from that table, and D and trimming were deduced from the DNA. The sample includes around 56,000 clones, around 87% of them seen just once. The chain links TRBV4-3 to TRBJ2-3, with D perhaps matching TRBD2 (5 bases). What was sequenced was peripheral blood. This receptor was taken from a man aged 55 to 70 with active or convalescent COVID-19. The CDR3 sequence: CASSQDIGLLTDTQYF. In DNA form, the CDR3 reads TGCGCCAGCAGCCAAGATATCGGACTCCTCACAGATACGCAGTATTTT.